These 16 T cell receptor beta chains were all obtained from the same sample, sequenced in a study of metastatic and nonmetastatic thyroid tumors. Ahead of thyroid surgery, no patient had received treatment of any kind. TCRdb ran MiXCR on the PCR reads. The sample holds roughly 40,000 clones, about 12% seen once. The sequencing sample was made of blood. Receptors originate from a male donor with papillary thyroid cancer or a benign thyroid nodule (not recorded which). Some clones in this sample may be carry-over from other donors' samples.

This clone was seen only a few times. The chain combines TRBV6-2 or TRBV6-3 with TRBJ2-7, with D possibly matching TRBD1 (5 bases). Per germline, CDR1 MNHEY and CDR2 SVGEGT. The CDR3 has 13 amino acids. Trimming stripped 6 bases from V and 4 bases from J, with 13 bases between. For the CDR3, the DNA is TGTGCCAGCAGCCCTCAACCAGGGTACGAGCAGTACTTC. This codes for CASSPQPGYEQYF.

The sample holds many counts of this clone. The chain joins TRBV9 to TRBJ1-2; D gene unclear. This CDR3 is 13 amino acids long. Germline CDR1 and CDR2: SGDLS and YYNGEE. V gave up 0 bases and J gave up 4 bases, with 7 bases separating them. CDR3 nucleotide sequence: TGTGCCAGCAGCGTAGAAGTACTCTATGGCTACACCTTC. Translated, it gives CASSVEVLYGYTF.

This clone has a handful of counts. V and J are TRBV9 and TRBJ2-5; 7 bases are a match to TRBD2. Germline values: CDR1 SGDLS, CDR2 YYNGEE. J was trimmed by 5 bases and V by 0 bases; bases with no gene match: 7. This CDR3 comprises 15 residues. This CDR3 reads CASSVEGTSVETQYF. Here the CDR3 DNA reads TGTGCCAGCAGCGTAGAGGGAACTAGCGTCGAGACCCAGTACTTC.

This clone was counted many times. The same CDR3 arises from other DNA sequences in this sample as well. The chain links TRBV9 to TRBJ1-5; D may be TRBD1 (5 bases). Trimming removed 0 bases at V and 7 bases at J, with 14 bases between. There are 15 residues in the CDR3. Germline CDR1 is SGDLS and CDR2 is YYNGEE. In DNA, the CDR3 is TGTGCCAGCAGCGTAGAGGGGAGGTTCGACCAGCCCCAGCATTTT. It translates to CASSVEGRFDQPQHF.

This clone was seen many times. The rearrangement links TRBV19 to TRBJ2-7; the match to TRBD2 covers 10 bases. V trimming: 5 bases; J trimming: 0 bases; junction bases outside the gene matches: 7. This CDR3 comprises 16 residues. From germline, CDR1 is LNHDA and CDR2 SQIVND (reference sequence). CDR3 DNA: TGTGCCAGTAGTGGTATTGGGACTAGCGACTCCTACGAGCAGTACTTC. Amino acids: CASSGIGTSDSYEQYF.

The table lists this clone with many counts. J is TRBJ2-1 and V is TRBV6-2 or TRBV6-3, with D possibly called TRBD1 or TRBD2 (7 bases each). CDR3 size: 15 residues. In germline, CDR1 is MNHEY, CDR2 SVGEGT. Trimming pared 6 bases from V and 4 bases from J, leaving 16 bases between. In DNA, the CDR3 is TGTGCCAGCAGCCAGGGGGGGGCTAGGTACAATGAGCAGTTCTTC. Translated, it gives CASSQGGARYNEQFF.

The sample holds many counts of this clone. The chain combines TRBV28 with TRBJ2-7; the match to TRBD2 covers 10 bases. CDR1 and CDR2 from the germline V gene are MDHEN and SYDVKM. CDR3 length: 16 amino acids. V lost 4 bases to trimming and J lost 11 bases; unmatched junction nucleotides: 17. The CDR3 here is CASSSQAGGGSKDEYF. The CDR3 nucleotides are TGTGCCAGCAGTTCCCAAGCGGGAGGGGGATCTAAGGACGAGTACTTC.

This clone came up a few times. Compared with germline, one end of the junction differs, possibly owing to a read error. This rearrangement joins TRBV9 to TRBJ2-3; D unresolved. Germline assignment: CDR1 SGDLS and CDR2 YYNGEE. The CDR3 extends over 15 amino acids. The CDR3: CAGSTGIGSTDTQYF. The CDR3 DNA is TGTGCCGGCAGCACTGGGATAGGTAGCACAGATACGCAGTATTTT.

This chain connects TRBV2 to TRBJ1-2; D is unresolved. Germline V lookup: CDR1 SNHLY, CDR2 FYNNEI. This CDR3 spans 13 amino acids. Between the trimmed V and J ends, which lost 3 bases and 5 bases, there was a span of 10 bases. This CDR3 is CASSERIGYGYTF. The CDR3 bases are TGTGCCAGCAGTGAGAGGATTGGATATGGCTACACCTTC.

This clone turned up a few times. A read error may account for a junction end that differs from germline. V is TRBV6-1 and J is TRBJ1-1, with 9 bases matching TRBD1. Germline V gene data show CDR1 as MNHNS and CDR2 as SASEGT. The CDR3 spans 14 residues. CDR3 DNA sequence: TGTGCCAGCAGCAGCGGACAGGGGAGGGCTGAAGCTTTGTTT. Protein product: CASSSGQGRAEALF.

This clone was counted many times. The chain links TRBV7-9 to TRBJ2-1, with TRBD2 matching 8 bases. CDR1 and CDR2 (germline): SEHNR, FQNEAQ (reference sequence). The junction had 6 bases not matched to a gene; V was cut back by 5 bases and J by 3 bases. The CDR3 covers 15 residues. Here the CDR3 reads CASSPTSGDYNEQFF. DNA for the CDR3: TGTGCCAGCAGCCCCACTAGCGGAGACTACAATGAGCAGTTCTTC.

The chain carries TRBV3-1 and TRBJ1-5; a weak D match, TRBD1 (6 bases). V lost 1 base to trimming and J lost 6 bases, with 16 bases between them. This CDR3 is 16 amino acids long. In germline, CDR1 is LGHDT, CDR2 YNNKEL (reference sequence). CDR3 protein: CASSQGEGGLIQPQHF. The CDR3 coding sequence is TGTGCCAGCAGCCAAGGTGAAGGGGGGTTAATTCAGCCCCAGCATTTT.

A note on this clone: This may come from a read error, since a much larger clone is one base off. As the CDR3 is not closed by the conserved phenylalanine or tryptophan, this likely results from a read error. The chain has TRBV3-1 and TRBJ1-2; D possibly corresponds to TRBD1 (5 bases). The V gene lost 4 bases and the J gene lost 7 bases, with 19 bases spanning the gap. CDR1 is LGHDT, CDR2 YNNKEL, per germline (reference sequence). CDR3 size: 15 residues. The CDR3 is CASSPNRGTRPGYTS. CDR3 nucleotide sequence: TGTGCCAGCAGCCCAAACCGGGGGACCCGCCCTGGCTACACCTCC.

This clone appeared many times. This chain connects TRBV10-2 to TRBJ2-5, with D unresolved. The V gene's germline CDR1 is WSHSY and CDR2 SAAADI. The CDR3 covers 11 residues. V was cut by 7 bases and J by 5 bases, with 8 bases left in between. CDR3 bases: TGCGCCAGCACGGATGGCGAGACCCAGTACTTC. As protein: CASTDGETQYF.

This clone showed up many times. V gene TRBV11-2 combines with J gene TRBJ1-2; a weak D match, TRBD1 (6 bases). Trimming left V 4 bases short and J 0 bases short, with 24 bases between. CDR1 and CDR2 from the germline V gene are SGHAT and FQNNGV. This CDR3 is 19 amino acids long. CDR3 in DNA: TGTGCCAGCAGCTCGACGGTGGGCCTACAGGGCTTGTCTAACTATGGCTACACCTTC. Protein product: CASSSTVGLQGLSNYGYTF.

This clone was counted ten times or more. The chain is built from TRBV7-3 and TRBJ2-4; the match to TRBD1 covers 7 bases. This CDR3 contains 17 residues. CDR1 is SGHTA and CDR2 is FQGTGA in the germline V gene. V trimming: 2 bases; J trimming: 4 bases; junction bases outside the gene matches: 11. CDR3 bases: TGTGCCAGCAGCTTACCGGACAGGTCGGGTTCGAAAAACATTCAGTACTTC. Translating gives CASSLPDRSGSKNIQYF. The full variable domain, in which reference TRBV7-3 and TRBJ2-4 provide the parts outside the CDR3, is GAGVSQTPSNKVTEKGKYVELRCDPISGHTALYWYRQSLGQGPEFLIYFQGTGAADDSGLPNDRFFAVRPEGSVSTLKIQRTERGDSAVYLCASSLPDRSGSKNIQYFGAGTRLSVL.